The 20 T cell receptor beta chains presented below share a single source sample, sequenced in a study of T cells in Graves' hyperthyroidism and ophthalmopathy (dated by TCRdb to the late 2010s). Receptors were amplified or captured by multiplex PCR. TCRdb records Illumina HiSeq 2000 as the sequencer. Amplification of TCR beta CDR3 regions was carried out from RNA transcripts. The TCR CDR3 was subjected to a first round of RT-PCR using the HTBI primer set and the Qiagen OneStep RT-PCR kit. TCRdb reprocessing: public reads trimmed at Q25 with fastp, clones called with MiXCR, in-frame beta chains kept. Rows are unified per CDR3 protein, each entry keeping the most common DNA and genes. The sample contains fewer than 250,000 distinct CDR3 sequences, 17% of them found a single time. The ten top clones hold 50% of the sample. The material sequenced was blood. The receptors shown here come from a man aged 45 to 65 with Graves' hyperthyroidism.

This clonotype was seen ten or more times. This chain joins TRBV6-2 or TRBV6-3 and TRBJ2-3; tentatively, D is TRBD1 or TRBD2 (5 bases each). This CDR3 spans 16 amino acids. Per germline, CDR1 MNHEY and CDR2 SVGEGT. Trimming took off 2 bases at V and 3 bases at J, with 15 bases between the two ends. The CDR3 region is CASSYAPGRRTDTQYF. As DNA, the CDR3 is TGTGCCAGCAGTTACGCACCGGGACGGAGGACAGATACGCAGTATTTT.

This clonotype was detected many times. The chain is built from TRBV20-1 and TRBJ2-2; D not certain. The CDR3 runs 13 residues. Deletions cut 3 bases from V and 4 bases from J, with 9 bases between. Germline loops: CDR1 DFQATT, CDR2 SNEGSKA (reference sequence). The CDR3 sequence: CSARTSITGELFF. CDR3 in DNA: TGCAGTGCTAGGACCAGTATCACCGGGGAGCTGTTTTTT.

There are many counts of this clonotype. V gene TRBV11-2 combines with J gene TRBJ1-2; D ambiguous. The CDR3 loop spans 13 amino acids. Trimming shortened V by 1 base and J by 4 bases, and 7 bases separated the two germline ends. Germline V gene sequence: CDR1 SGHAT, CDR2 FQNNGV. The CDR3 bases are TGTGCCAGCAGCTTAGGACACAGCTATGGCTACACCTTC. Its protein product is CASSLGHSYGYTF.

The chain joins TRBV7-2 to TRBJ1-5, with D possibly being TRBD1 (6 bases). CDR1 and CDR2 (germline): SGHTA, FQGNSA. The V end lost 3 bases, the J end lost 6 bases, and 12 bases lay between the germline ends. This CDR3 contains 14 residues. The CDR3 bases are TGTGCCAGCAGCTTCCAGGGGCAGGGTCAGCCCCAGCATTTT. Translated: CASSFQGQGQPQHF.

This clonotype was observed many times. V is TRBV11-3 and J is TRBJ2-5; D is perhaps TRBD1 (7 bases). V dropped 7 bases and J dropped 7 bases, with 25 bases sitting between them. Germline CDR1 and CDR2: SGHNT and YENEEA. There are 16 residues in the CDR3. The CDR3 bases are TGTGCCAGCAACCCCCGGGGAGCGGAGGGGGCTCGGACCCAGTACTTC. It codes for CASNPRGAEGARTQYF.

The chain is built from TRBV20-1 and TRBJ2-2; 7 bases line up with TRBD1. This CDR3 region has 13 residues. Trimming cost V 6 bases and J 4 bases; bases outside gene matches: 5. Looked up from germline, CDR1 is DFQATT and CDR2 is SNEGSKA (reference sequence). The CDR3 reads CSASRQGTGELFF. CDR3 DNA sequence: TGCAGTGCCTCTAGACAGGGCACCGGGGAGCTGTTTTTT.

This clonotype was picked up many times. A much bigger clone sits one base away, suggesting this may be a read error. The chain has TRBV28 and TRBJ2-1, with 7 bases fitting TRBD1. The CDR3 is 16 residues long. J was trimmed by 0 bases and V by 7 bases; bases with no gene match: 9. Germline V gives CDR1 MDHEN, CDR2 SYDVKM. The CDR3 sequence: CASNWDSETSYNEQFF. DNA of the CDR3: TGTGCCAGCAATTGGGACAGCGAGACCTCCTACAATGAGCAGTTCTTC. The whole variable domain, remainder taken from reference TRBV28 and TRBJ2-1, is DVKVTQSSRYLVKRTGEKVFLECVQDMDHENMFWYRQDPGLGLRLIYFSYDVKMKEKGDIPEGYSVSREKKERFSLILESASTNQTSMYLCASNWDSETSYNEQFFGPGTRLTVL.

The chain joins TRBV15 to TRBJ2-7, with 7 bases lining up with TRBD1. The CDR3 runs 14 residues. Germline CDR1 and CDR2: LNHNV and YYDKDF (reference sequence). V shed 4 bases and J 3 bases; nucleotides not matched to a gene: 6. The CDR3 spells CATSTTGNSYEQYF. For the CDR3, the DNA is TGTGCCACCAGCACGACAGGGAATAGCTACGAGCAGTACTTC.

This clonotype was picked up many times. The chain is built from TRBV5-1 and TRBJ2-2; 7 positions agree with TRBD2. J gave up 3 bases and V 4 bases, and 6 bases lay outside the gene matches. This CDR3 has 15 amino acids. Per the germline V gene, CDR1 is SGHRS and CDR2 is YFSETQ. This CDR3 reads CASSQGLEYTGELFF. CDR3 coding DNA: TGCGCCAGCAGCCAAGGACTAGAGTACACCGGGGAGCTGTTTTTT. The full variable domain, with the rest looked up from reference TRBV5-1 and TRBJ2-2, is KAGVTQTPRYLIKTRGQQVTLSCSPISGHRSVSWYQQTPGQGLQFLFEYFSETQRNKGNFPGRFSGRQFSNSRSEMNVSTLELGDSALYLCASSQGLEYTGELFFGEGSRLTVL.

This clonotype was counted ten times or more. The chain carries TRBV12-3 or TRBV12-4 and TRBJ2-1; perhaps TRBD1 as D (5 bases). V lost 6 bases and J lost 7, with 25 bases in between. This CDR3 has 17 amino acids. The DNA for the CDR3 is TGTGCCAGCAGCCATTTATTTAGTGGGGCCCCGCGGAATGAGCAGTTCTTC. Protein: CASSHLFSGAPRNEQFF.

This clonotype was found a few times. This sequence joins TRBV3-1 and TRBJ2-7; TRBD1 might be the D (6 bases). This CDR3 contains 15 residues. Germline CDR1 reads LGHDT; CDR2 reads YNNKEL (reference sequence). V lost 2 bases and J lost 6, with 17 bases in between. The DNA of the CDR3 is TGTGCCAGCAGCCAAAATCACCAACAGGGTGTCGAGCAGTACTTC. Residues: CASSQNHQQGVEQYF.

This clonotype was seen ten or more times. The chain couples TRBV11-2 to TRBJ2-2; TRBD2 might be the D (6 bases). Germline loops: CDR1 SGHAT, CDR2 FQNNGV. The CDR3 totals 16 residues. The V gene lost 5 bases and the J gene lost 5 bases, with 18 bases spanning the gap. CDR3 nucleotide sequence: TGTGCCAGCAGCGAGGGAGCCCTTAGCGGAACCGGGGAGCTGTTTTTT. This codes for CASSEGALSGTGELFF.

This clonotype was seen a few times. This chain links TRBV14 with TRBJ2-5; the match to TRBD1 covers 9 bases. Germline V gene data show CDR1 as SGHDN and CDR2 as FVKESK. This CDR3 is 18 amino acids long. V shed 0 bases, J shed 2 bases, and the junction held 10 bases outside the gene matches. CDR3 sequence reads: CASSQDMASGQGQETQYF. The CDR3 DNA follows: TGTGCCAGCAGCCAAGATATGGCTTCAGGACAGGGGCAAGAGACCCAGTACTTC.

This sequence joins TRBV5-1 and TRBJ2-1; 12 bases fit TRBD2. The CDR3 totals 17 residues. Germline loops: CDR1 SGHRS, CDR2 YFSETQ. V was pared by 1 base and J by 2 bases, with 4 bases of the junction left unmatched. Here the CDR3 DNA reads TGCGCCAGCAGCTTGCCTGGACTAGCGGGAACCTACAATGAGCAGTTCTTC. This encodes CASSLPGLAGTYNEQFF.

This clonotype has a count of ten or more. The rearrangement uses TRBV2 and TRBJ2-4, with 8 nucleotides matching TRBD2. After removal of 7 bases from V and 8 bases from J, the junction contained 10 bases not matched to a gene. The CDR3 extends over 14 amino acids. CDR1 and CDR2 (germline): SNHLY, FYNNEI. The CDR3 is CASILAGGLDIQYF. The CDR3, as DNA: TGTGCCAGCATCCTGGCGGGAGGACTAGACATTCAGTACTTC.

This clonotype was counted many times. The gene calls are TRBV7-8 and TRBJ2-7; D uncertain. V was trimmed by 3 bases and J by 3 bases, leaving 15 bases between them. The CDR3 is made up of 15 amino acids. Germline V gene lookup returns CDR1 SGHVS and CDR2 FQNEAQ. CDR3 bases: TGTGCCAGCAGCTTCTTAGCCCAGCCCCGCTACGAGCAGTACTTC. Amino acids: CASSFLAQPRYEQYF.

This rearrangement joins TRBV11-2 to TRBJ2-2; no reliable D call. The V gene's germline CDR1 is SGHAT and CDR2 FQNNGV. This CDR3 comprises 14 residues. V gave up 0 bases and J gave up 5 bases, with 7 bases separating them. CDR3 DNA: TGTGCCAGCAGCTTAGATAGGATGACCGGGGAGCTGTTTTTT. Protein sequence: CASSLDRMTGELFF.

This clonotype was detected many times. The chain has TRBV6-2 or TRBV6-3 and TRBJ2-3, with 7 bases fitting TRBD2. V lost 2 bases, J lost 4 bases, and 6 bases stayed unmatched. CDR1 is MNHEY, CDR2 SVGEGT, per germline. The CDR3 is 15 amino acids. CDR3 in amino acids: CASSYDGRFADTQYF. In nucleotides, the CDR3 is TGTGCCAGCAGTTACGACGGGAGGTTCGCAGATACGCAGTATTTT.

This clonotype was seen ten or more times. The rearrangement uses TRBV30 and TRBJ1-2; D is uncertain. CDR3 size: 14 residues. The V end was cut by 5 bases, the J end by 6 bases, with 19 bases between. The germline CDR1 and CDR2 sequences are GTSNPN and SVGIG (reference sequence). CDR3 in DNA: TGTGCCTGGGGAGCACAGTCCAACATCCATGGCTACACCTTC. Translating it yields CAWGAQSNIHGYTF.

Points on this clonotype: Given a much more abundant clone one base away, this may be a read error. The gene calls are TRBV11-3 and TRBJ2-1; D may be TRBD2 (6 bases). This CDR3 has 15 amino acids. Germline CDR1 and CDR2: SGHNT and YENEEA. The CDR3 bases are TGTGCCAGCAGCCACCCGGGACTCCAAAACAATGAGCAGCTCTTC. This sequence encodes CASSHPGLQNNEQLF.